The next 13 T cell receptor beta chains were all read from a single sample in a study of cytomegalovirus exposure and HLA in healthy donors. This PCR relied on a set of 60 Vbeta primers and 13 Jbeta primers. Produced via immunoSEQ multiplex PCR; TCRdb's table is partial and in-frame only. The profile shows around 200,000 clones, around four fifths of them singletons. Specimen: PBMCs. The receptors here all came from a woman aged 50 to 60 in good health and CMV-seropositive.

The genes are TRBV11-2 and TRBJ1-4; TRBD1 aligns across 8 bases. The CDR3 has 16 amino acids. The germline V gene has CDR1 SGHAT and CDR2 FQNNGV. V gave up 3 bases and J gave up 5 bases; unmatched junction bases: 8. As DNA, the CDR3 is TGTGCCAGCAGCTTGGGGACAGGACAACTCAATGAAAAACTGTTTTTT. Its translation is CASSLGTGQLNEKLFF.

This chain links TRBV7-2 with TRBJ2-5; 9 bases line up with TRBD1. CDR3 length: 15 amino acids. Per the germline V gene, CDR1 is SGHTA and CDR2 is FQGNSA. J lost 5 bases, V lost 1 base, and 5 bases had no gene match. The CDR3 spells CASSLGGQGPETQYF. CDR3 coding DNA: TGTGCCAGCAGCTTAGGAGGACAGGGGCCTGAGACCCAGTACTTC.

The chain uses TRBV5-1 and TRBJ2-5, with D maybe TRBD1 (5 bases). The better agreement between TRBJ2-7 and the DNA end casts doubt on the J call. The CDR3 runs 13 residues. CDR1 SGHRS and CDR2 YFSETQ come from the germline V gene. The CDR3 nucleotides are TGCGCCAGCAGCGTAAGTGGGGCTTACGAGCAGTACTTC. The encoded protein is CASSVSGAYEQYF.

As to this clone: This same CDR3 is encoded by further DNA sequences in the sample. V gene TRBV28 combines with J gene TRBJ2-3; 14 nucleotides agree with TRBD2. V was clipped by 4 bases and J by 3 bases; unmatched bases: 3. Germline loops: CDR1 MDHEN, CDR2 SYDVKM. The CDR3 extends over 16 amino acids. The CDR3 reads CASSSGLAGGTDTQYF. The CDR3 DNA is TGTGCCAGCAGTTCCGGACTAGCGGGGGGTACAGATACGCAGTATTTT. Full variable domain (remainder filled in from reference TRBV28 and TRBJ2-3): DVKVTQSSRYLVKRTGEKVFLECVQDMDHENMFWYRQDPGLGLRLIYFSYDVKMKEKGDIPEGYSVSREKKERFSLILESASTNQTSMYLCASSSGLAGGTDTQYFGPGTRLTVL.

In this sample, this clone turned up many times. The gene calls are TRBV7-9 and TRBJ2-1; D may be TRBD1 (6 bases). Germline V lookup: CDR1 SEHNR, CDR2 FQNEAQ (reference sequence). This CDR3 contains 15 residues. Trimming stripped 5 bases from V and 3 bases from J, with 14 bases between. CDR3 coding DNA: TGTGCCAGCAGCCCCTGGGGGACACACTACAATGAGCAGTTCTTC. Amino acid sequence: CASSPWGTHYNEQFF. Looking up the rest from reference TRBV7-9 and TRBJ2-1 gives the full variable domain: DTGVSQNPRHKITKRGQNVTFRCDPISEHNRLYWYRQTLGQGPEFLTYFQNEAQLEKSRLLSDRFSAERPKGSFSTLEIQRTEQGDSAMYLCASSPWGTHYNEQFFGPGTRLTVL.

This chain connects TRBV7-2 to TRBJ1-1; the match to TRBD1 covers 7 bases. J lost 1 base, V lost 2 bases, and 16 bases had no gene match. The CDR3 runs to 19 residues. Germline CDR1 SGHTA, CDR2 FQGNSA. The CDR3 protein is CASSLRGRGFTGANTEAFF. CDR3 nucleotide sequence: TGTGCCAGCAGCTTAAGGGGGCGTGGGTTTACAGGGGCGAACACTGAAGCTTTCTTT.

CDR3 in amino acids: CASSTGQGFETQYF. DNA of the CDR3: TGTGCCAGCAGTACAGGCCAAGGGTTCGAGACCCAGTACTTC. This chain connects TRBV28 to TRBJ2-5; D perhaps matches TRBD1 (5 bases). V shed 5 bases and J shed 5 bases, with 15 bases lying between them. The CDR3 is 14 residues long. Looked up from germline, CDR1 is MDHEN and CDR2 is SYDVKM.

The rearrangement uses TRBV5-1 and TRBJ1-6; 8 bases align to TRBD1. J gave up 1 base and V 3 bases, and 12 bases lay outside the gene matches. This CDR3 is built from 19 residues. CDR1 is SGHRS and CDR2 is YFSETQ in the germline V gene. CDR3 loop: CASSSPAGQGKSYNSPLHF. The CDR3 DNA reads TGCGCCAGCAGCTCACCAGCCGGACAGGGAAAGTCCTATAATTCACCCCTCCACTTT.

This sequence joins TRBV6-5 and TRBJ1-1; TRBD1 matches 8 bases. CDR3 length equals 12 residues. V lost 5 bases and J lost 4; bases outside the gene matches: 0. Germline CDR1 reads MNHEY; CDR2 reads SVGAGI. CDR3 sequence reads: CASSTGGTEAFF. CDR3 in DNA: TGTGCCAGCAGTACAGGGGGCACTGAAGCTTTCTTT.

The V gene is TRBV7-3, the J gene TRBJ2-6, with TRBD2 as a possible D gene (5 bases). V lost 2 bases and J lost 3, with 8 bases in between. Germline V lookup: CDR1 SGHTA, CDR2 FQGTGA. CDR3 length equals 15 residues. The CDR3 nucleotides read TGTGCCAGCAGCTTACCGCGGGTTGGGGCCAACGTCCTGACTTTC. Its translation is CASSLPRVGANVLTF.

The chain combines TRBV15 with TRBJ2-5, with 11 bases identical to TRBD2. Unmatched junction bases numbered 4, after V lost 3 bases and J lost 4 bases. The CDR3 is made up of 15 amino acids. Germline V CDR1 and CDR2: LNHNV, YYDKDF (reference sequence). CDR3 nucleotide sequence: TGTGCCACCAGCAGTAGCGGGGGGGACGGAGAGACCCAGTACTTC. Translating it yields CATSSSGGDGETQYF.

The rearrangement joins TRBV9 to TRBJ2-7; 7 bases align to TRBD1. Germline CDR1 reads SGDLS; CDR2 reads YYNGEE. Trimming at V came to 3 bases and at J to 2 bases, leaving 2 bases not matched to a gene. The CDR3 extends over 13 amino acids. The CDR3 bases are TGTGCCAGCAGCGCCACAGGGGCCTACGAGCAGTACTTC. This sequence encodes CASSATGAYEQYF. Filled out from reference TRBV9 and TRBJ2-7, the complete variable domain reads DSGVTQTPKHLITATGQRVTLRCSPRSGDLSVYWYQQSLDQGLQFLIQYYNGEERAKGNILERFSAQQFPDLHSELNLSSLELGDSALYFCASSATGAYEQYFGPGTRLTVT.

This chain links TRBV5-4 with TRBJ2-7; 9 positions agree with TRBD1. CDR1 SGHNT and CDR2 YYREEE come from the germline V gene (reference sequence). The V gene end was trimmed by 0 bases and the J gene end by 8 bases; junction bases not matched to a gene: 9. The CDR3 extends over 15 amino acids. The CDR3 is CASSLAGTGSSKQYF. The CDR3 nucleotides are TGTGCCAGCAGCTTGGCCGGGACAGGGTCCAGTAAGCAGTACTTC.